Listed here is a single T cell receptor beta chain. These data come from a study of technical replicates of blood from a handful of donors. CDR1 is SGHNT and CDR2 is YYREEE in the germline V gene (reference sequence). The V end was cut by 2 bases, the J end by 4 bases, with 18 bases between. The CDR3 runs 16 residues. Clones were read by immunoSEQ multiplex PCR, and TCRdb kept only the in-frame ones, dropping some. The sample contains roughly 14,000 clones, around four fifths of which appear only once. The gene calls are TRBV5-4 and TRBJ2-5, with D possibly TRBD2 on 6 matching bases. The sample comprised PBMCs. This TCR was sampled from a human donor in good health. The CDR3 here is CASSFGNGAGVETQYF. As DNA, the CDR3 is TGTGCCAGCAGCTTCGGTAATGGAGCGGGCGTAGAGACCCAGTACTTC.